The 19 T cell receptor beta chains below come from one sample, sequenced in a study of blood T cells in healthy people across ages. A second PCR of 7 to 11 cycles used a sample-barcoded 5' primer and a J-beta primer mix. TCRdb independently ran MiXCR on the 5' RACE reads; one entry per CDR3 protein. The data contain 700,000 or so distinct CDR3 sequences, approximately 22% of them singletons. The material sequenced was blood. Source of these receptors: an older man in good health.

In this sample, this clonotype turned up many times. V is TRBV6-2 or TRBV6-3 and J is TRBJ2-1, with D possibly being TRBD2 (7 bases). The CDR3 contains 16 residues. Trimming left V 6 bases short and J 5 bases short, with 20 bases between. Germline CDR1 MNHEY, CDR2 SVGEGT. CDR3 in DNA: TGTGCCAGCAGATCGGGGGGCTTAGATACCCACAATGAGCAGTTCTTC. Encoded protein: CASRSGGLDTHNEQFF.

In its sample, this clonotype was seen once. Here the CDR3 reads CASSLIAQEGVTEAFF. CDR3 DNA sequence: TGTGCCAGCAGCTTAATTGCGCAGGAGGGGGTTACTGAAGCTTTCTTT. The rearrangement uses TRBV7-9 and TRBJ1-1, with a possible D match to TRBD1 (6 bases). The germline V gene has CDR1 SEHNR and CDR2 FQNEAQ (reference sequence). The CDR3 consists of 16 residues. V was cut by 2 bases and J by 5 bases, with 18 bases left in between. The variable domain in full, completed from reference TRBV7-9 and TRBJ1-1, reads DTGVSQNPRHKITKRGQNVTFRCDPISEHNRLYWYRQTLGQGPEFLTYFQNEAQLEKSRLLSDRFSAERPKGSFSTLEIQRTEQGDSAMYLCASSLIAQEGVTEAFFGQGTRLTVV.

As DNA, the CDR3 is TGTGCCAGCAGTTGGGGGGGCCAGACCTACAATGAGCAGTTCTTC. Translation: CASSWGGQTYNEQFF. This chain links TRBV6-2 or TRBV6-3 with TRBJ2-1, with D perhaps TRBD2 (7 bases). The CDR3 spans 15 residues. Trimming removed 4 bases from V and 2 bases from J, with 12 bases in between. Per the germline V gene, CDR1 is MNHEY and CDR2 is SVGEGT.

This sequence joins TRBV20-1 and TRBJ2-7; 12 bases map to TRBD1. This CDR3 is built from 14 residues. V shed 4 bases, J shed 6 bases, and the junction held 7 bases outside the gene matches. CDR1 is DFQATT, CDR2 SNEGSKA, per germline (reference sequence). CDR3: CSAKAGTGGSEQYF. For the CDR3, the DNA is TGCAGTGCTAAAGCCGGGACAGGGGGCTCCGAGCAGTACTTC.

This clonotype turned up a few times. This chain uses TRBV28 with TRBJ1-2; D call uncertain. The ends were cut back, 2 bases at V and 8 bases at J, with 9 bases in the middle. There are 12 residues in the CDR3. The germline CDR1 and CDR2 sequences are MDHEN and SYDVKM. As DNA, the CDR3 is TGTGCCAGCAGTTTAGGGCGGGGAGGCTACACCTTC. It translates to CASSLGRGGYTF.

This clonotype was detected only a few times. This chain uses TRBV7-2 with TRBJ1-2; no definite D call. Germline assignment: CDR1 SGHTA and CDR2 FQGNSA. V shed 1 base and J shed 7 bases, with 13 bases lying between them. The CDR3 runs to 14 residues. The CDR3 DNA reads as TGTGCCAGCAGCTTAGATAGAGGTTTTCGTGGCTACACCTTC. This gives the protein CASSLDRGFRGYTF.

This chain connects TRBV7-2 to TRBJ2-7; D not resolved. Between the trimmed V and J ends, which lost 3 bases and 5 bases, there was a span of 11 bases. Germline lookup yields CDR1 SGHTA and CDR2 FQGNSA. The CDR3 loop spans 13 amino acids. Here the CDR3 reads CASSLPRAHEQYF. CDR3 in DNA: TGTGCCAGCAGCTTGCCTAGAGCCCACGAGCAGTACTTC.

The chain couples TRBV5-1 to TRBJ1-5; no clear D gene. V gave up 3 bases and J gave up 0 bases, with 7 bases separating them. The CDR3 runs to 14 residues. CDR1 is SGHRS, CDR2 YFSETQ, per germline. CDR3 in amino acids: CASSSGYSNQPQHF. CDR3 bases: TGCGCCAGCAGCTCGGGTTATAGCAATCAGCCCCAGCATTTT. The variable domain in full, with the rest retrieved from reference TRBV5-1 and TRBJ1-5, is KAGVTQTPRYLIKTRGQQVTLSCSPISGHRSVSWYQQTPGQGLQFLFEYFSETQRNKGNFPGRFSGRQFSNSRSEMNVSTLELGDSALYLCASSSGYSNQPQHFGDGTRLSIL.

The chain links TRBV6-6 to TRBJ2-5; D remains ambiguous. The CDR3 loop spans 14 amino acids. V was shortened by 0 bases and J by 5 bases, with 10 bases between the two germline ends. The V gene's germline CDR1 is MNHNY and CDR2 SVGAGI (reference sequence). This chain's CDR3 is CASSYSTLRETQYF. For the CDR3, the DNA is TGTGCCAGCAGTTACTCGACCCTGCGGGAGACCCAGTACTTC.

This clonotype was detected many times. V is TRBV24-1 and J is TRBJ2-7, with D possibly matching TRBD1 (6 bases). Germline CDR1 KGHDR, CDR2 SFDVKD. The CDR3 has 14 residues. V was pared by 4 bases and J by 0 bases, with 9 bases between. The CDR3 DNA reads TGTGCCACCAGTGAGGGGGCCAACTCCTACGAGCAGTACTTC. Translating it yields CATSEGANSYEQYF.

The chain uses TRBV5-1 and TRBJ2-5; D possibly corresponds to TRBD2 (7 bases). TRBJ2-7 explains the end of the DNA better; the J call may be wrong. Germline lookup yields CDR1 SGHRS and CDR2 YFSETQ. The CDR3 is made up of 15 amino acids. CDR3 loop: CASRPTGNLADEQYF. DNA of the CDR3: TGCGCCAGCAGACCCACAGGGAACCTAGCGGACGAGCAGTACTTC.

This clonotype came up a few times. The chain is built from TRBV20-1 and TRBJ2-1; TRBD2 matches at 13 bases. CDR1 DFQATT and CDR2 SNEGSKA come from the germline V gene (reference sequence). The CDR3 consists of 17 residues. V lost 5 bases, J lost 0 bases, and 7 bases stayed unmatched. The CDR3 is CSAYTGTSGISYNEQFF. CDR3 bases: TGCAGTGCTTACACCGGGACTAGCGGGATCTCCTACAATGAGCAGTTCTTC.

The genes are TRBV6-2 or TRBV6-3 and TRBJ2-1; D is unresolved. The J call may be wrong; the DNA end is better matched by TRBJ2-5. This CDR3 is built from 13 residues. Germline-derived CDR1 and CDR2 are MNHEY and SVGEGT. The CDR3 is CASSYMIGETQYF. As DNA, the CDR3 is TGTGCCAGCAGTTACATGATCGGGGAGACCCAGTACTTC.

The CDR3 DNA follows: TGTGCCAGCAGCTCCTCCAGGAGCCTCTACCAAGAGACCCAGTACTTC. Protein product: CASSSSRSLYQETQYF. The genes are TRBV3-1 and TRBJ2-5, with D uncertain. CDR1 LGHDT and CDR2 YNNKEL come from the germline V gene (reference sequence). Trimming removed 5 bases from V and 0 bases from J, with 16 bases in between. The CDR3 runs 16 residues.

CDR3 bases: TGTGCCATCAATCCGGGACAGAATCGGGGTACGCAGTATTTT. Residues: CAINPGQNRGTQYF. The genes are TRBV10-3 and TRBJ2-3; 7 bases match TRBD1. The CDR3 has 14 residues. Germline lookup yields CDR1 ENHRY and CDR2 SYGVKD. With 7 bases clipped from V and 8 bases from J, the junction kept 12 bases outside the gene matches.

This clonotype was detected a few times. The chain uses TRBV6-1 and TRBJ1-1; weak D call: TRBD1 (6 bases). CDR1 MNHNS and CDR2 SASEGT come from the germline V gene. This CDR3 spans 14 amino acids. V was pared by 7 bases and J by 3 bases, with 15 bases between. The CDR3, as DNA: TGTGCCAGCACGAAAATGAACAGGGACACTGAAGCTTTCTTT. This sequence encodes CASTKMNRDTEAFF.

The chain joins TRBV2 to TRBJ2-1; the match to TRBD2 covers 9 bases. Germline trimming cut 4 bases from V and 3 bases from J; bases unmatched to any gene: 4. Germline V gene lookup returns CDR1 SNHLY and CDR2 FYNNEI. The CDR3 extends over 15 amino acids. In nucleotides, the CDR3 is TGTGCCAGCAGTGCCGGGACTAGCTTCTACAATGAGCAGTTCTTC. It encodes CASSAGTSFYNEQFF.

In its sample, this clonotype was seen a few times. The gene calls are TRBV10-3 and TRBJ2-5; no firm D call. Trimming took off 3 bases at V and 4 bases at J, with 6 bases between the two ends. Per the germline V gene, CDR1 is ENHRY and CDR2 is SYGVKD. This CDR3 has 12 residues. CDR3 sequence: CAISDPRETQYF. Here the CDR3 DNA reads TGTGCCATCAGTGACCCACGAGAGACCCAGTACTTC.

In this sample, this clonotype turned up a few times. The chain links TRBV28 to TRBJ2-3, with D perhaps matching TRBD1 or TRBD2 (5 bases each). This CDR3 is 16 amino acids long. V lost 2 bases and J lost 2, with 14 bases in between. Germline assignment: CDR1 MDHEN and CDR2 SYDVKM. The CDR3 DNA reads TGTGCCAGCAGTTTAGTCCGGGGCTTATTCACAGATACGCAGTATTTT. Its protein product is CASSLVRGLFTDTQYF.